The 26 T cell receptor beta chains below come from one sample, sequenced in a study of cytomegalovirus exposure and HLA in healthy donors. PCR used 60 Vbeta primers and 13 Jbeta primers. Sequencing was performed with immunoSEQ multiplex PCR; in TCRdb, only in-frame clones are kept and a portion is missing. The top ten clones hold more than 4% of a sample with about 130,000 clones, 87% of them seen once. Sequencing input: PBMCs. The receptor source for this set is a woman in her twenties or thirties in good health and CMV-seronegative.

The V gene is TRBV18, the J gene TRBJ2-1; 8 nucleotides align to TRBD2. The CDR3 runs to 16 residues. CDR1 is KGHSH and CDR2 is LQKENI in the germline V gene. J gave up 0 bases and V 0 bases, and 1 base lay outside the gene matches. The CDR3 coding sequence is TGTGCCAGCTCACCACCTAGCGGGATCTCCTACAATGAGCAGTTCTTC. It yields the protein CASSPPSGISYNEQFF.

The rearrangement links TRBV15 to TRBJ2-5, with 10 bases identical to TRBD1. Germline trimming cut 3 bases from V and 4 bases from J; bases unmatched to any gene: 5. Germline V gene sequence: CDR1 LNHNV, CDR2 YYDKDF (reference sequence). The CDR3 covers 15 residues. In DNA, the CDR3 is TGTGCCACCAGCAGGGGACAGGGGAGAGGAGAGACCCAGTACTTC. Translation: CATSRGQGRGETQYF.

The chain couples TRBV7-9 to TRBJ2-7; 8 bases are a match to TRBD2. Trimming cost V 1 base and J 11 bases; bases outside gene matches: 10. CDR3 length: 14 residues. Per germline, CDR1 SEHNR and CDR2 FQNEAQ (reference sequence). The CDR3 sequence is CASSLGGPAGGEYF. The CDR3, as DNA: TGTGCCAGCAGCTTAGGGGGCCCGGCGGGGGGCGAGTACTTC.

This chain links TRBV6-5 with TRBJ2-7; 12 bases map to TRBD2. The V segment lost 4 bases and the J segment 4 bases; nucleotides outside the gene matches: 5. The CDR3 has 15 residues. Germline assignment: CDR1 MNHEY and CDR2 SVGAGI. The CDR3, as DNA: TGTGCCAGCAGTTGGAAGACTAGCGGGAGTTACGAGCAGTACTTC. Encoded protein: CASSWKTSGSYEQYF.

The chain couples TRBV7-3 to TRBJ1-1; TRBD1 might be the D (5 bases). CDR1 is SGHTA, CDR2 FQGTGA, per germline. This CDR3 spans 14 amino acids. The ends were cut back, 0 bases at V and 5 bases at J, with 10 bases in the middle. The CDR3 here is CASSLTNRGTEAFF. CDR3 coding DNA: TGTGCCAGCAGCTTAACGAATAGGGGAACTGAAGCTTTCTTT.

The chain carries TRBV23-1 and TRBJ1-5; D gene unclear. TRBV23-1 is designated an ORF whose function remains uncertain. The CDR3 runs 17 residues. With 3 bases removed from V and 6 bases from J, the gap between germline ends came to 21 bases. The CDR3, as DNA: TGCGCCAGCAGTCATCCCGCCGGGGTGAACGAGGGTCAGCCCCAGCATTTT. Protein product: CASSHPAGVNEGQPQHF.

Written as DNA, the CDR3 is TGCGCCAGCAGCCAAGCGACAGGTGACCGGCAGTACTTC. This gives the protein CASSQATGDRQYF. The rearrangement joins TRBV4-1 to TRBJ2-5, with a possible D match to TRBD1 (6 bases). The length of the CDR3 is 13 residues. With 1 base removed from V and 11 bases from J, the gap between germline ends came to 14 bases. Germline assignment: CDR1 MGHRA and CDR2 YSYEKL.

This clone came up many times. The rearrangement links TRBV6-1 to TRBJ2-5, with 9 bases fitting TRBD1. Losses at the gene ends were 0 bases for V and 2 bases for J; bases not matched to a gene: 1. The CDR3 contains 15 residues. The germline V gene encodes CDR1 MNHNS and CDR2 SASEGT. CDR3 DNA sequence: TGTGCCAGCAGTGAAGCGACAGGGGGGCAAGAGACCCAGTACTTC. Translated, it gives CASSEATGGQETQYF.

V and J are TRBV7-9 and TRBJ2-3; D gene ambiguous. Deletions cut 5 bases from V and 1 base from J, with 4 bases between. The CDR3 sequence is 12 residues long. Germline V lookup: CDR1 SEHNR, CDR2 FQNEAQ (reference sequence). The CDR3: CASSPGTDTQYF. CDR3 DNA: TGTGCCAGCAGCCCCGGCACAGATACGCAGTATTTT.

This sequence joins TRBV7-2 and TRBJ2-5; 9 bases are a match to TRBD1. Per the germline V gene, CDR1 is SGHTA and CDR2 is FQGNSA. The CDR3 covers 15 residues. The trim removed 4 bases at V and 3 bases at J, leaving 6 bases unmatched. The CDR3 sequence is CASSSLGQGKETQYF. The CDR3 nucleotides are TGTGCCAGCAGCTCACTGGGACAGGGTAAAGAGACCCAGTACTTC.

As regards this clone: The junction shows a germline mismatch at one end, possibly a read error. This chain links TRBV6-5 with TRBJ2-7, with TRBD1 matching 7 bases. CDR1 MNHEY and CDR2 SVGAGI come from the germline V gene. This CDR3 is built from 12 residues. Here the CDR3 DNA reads TGTGCCAGCAGTTCGACAGGGCCTACGATCCACTTC. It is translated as CASSSTGPTIHF.

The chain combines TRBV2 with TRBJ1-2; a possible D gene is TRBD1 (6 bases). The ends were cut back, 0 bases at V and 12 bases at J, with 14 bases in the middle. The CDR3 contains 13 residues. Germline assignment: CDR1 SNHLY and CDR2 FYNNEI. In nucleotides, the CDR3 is TGTGCCAGCAGTGAAGCGCTTCAGGGGTTGGACACCTTC. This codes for CASSEALQGLDTF.

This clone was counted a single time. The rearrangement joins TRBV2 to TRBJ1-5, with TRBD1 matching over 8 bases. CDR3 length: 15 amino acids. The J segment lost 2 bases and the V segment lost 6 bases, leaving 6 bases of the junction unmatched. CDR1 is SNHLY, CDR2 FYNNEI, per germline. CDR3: CASSGQGIGNQPQHF. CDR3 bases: TGTGCCAGCAGCGGACAGGGTATCGGCAATCAGCCCCAGCATTTT.

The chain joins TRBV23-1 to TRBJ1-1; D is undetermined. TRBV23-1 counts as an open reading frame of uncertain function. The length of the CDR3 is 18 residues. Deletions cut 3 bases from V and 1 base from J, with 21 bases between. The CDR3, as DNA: TGCGCCAGCAGTCATCGTCCCCCCCAGTTAGCGAGGAACACTGAAGCTTTCTTT. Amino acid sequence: CASSHRPPQLARNTEAFF.

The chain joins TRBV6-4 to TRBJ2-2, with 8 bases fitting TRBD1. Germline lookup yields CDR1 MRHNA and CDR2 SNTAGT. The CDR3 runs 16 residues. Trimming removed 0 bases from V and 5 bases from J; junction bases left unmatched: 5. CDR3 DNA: TGTGCCAGCAGTGACTCCAGTGGACAGGGAACCGGGGAGCTGTTTTTT. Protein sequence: CASSDSSGQGTGELFF.

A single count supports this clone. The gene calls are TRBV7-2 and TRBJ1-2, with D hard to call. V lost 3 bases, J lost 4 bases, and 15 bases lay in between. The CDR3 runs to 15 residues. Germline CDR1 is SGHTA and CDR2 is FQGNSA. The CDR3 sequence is CASSLLFRTVYGYTF. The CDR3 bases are TGTGCCAGCAGCTTGTTGTTTCGCACGGTCTATGGCTACACCTTC.

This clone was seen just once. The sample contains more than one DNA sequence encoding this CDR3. CDR3 in amino acids: CASSPTSGYEQYF. As DNA, the CDR3 is TGTGCCAGCAGCCCCACTAGCGGATACGAGCAGTACTTC. V usage is TRBV7-2 and J usage is TRBJ2-7; 8 nucleotides match TRBD2. The CDR3 runs to 13 residues. Germline V CDR1 and CDR2: SGHTA, FQGNSA. V dropped 5 bases and J dropped 4; count of bases not matched to a gene: 4. The whole variable domain, remainder taken from reference TRBV7-2 and TRBJ2-7, is GAGVSQSPSNKVTEKGKDVELRCDPISGHTALYWYRQSLGQGLEFLIYFQGNSAPDKSGLPSDRFSAERTGGSVSTLTIQRTQQEDSAVYLCASSPTSGYEQYFGPGTRLTVT.

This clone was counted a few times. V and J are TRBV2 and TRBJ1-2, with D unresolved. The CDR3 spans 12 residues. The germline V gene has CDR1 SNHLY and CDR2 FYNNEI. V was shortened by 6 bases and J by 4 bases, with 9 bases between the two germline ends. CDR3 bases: TGTGCCAGCAGCTCCGGGTCCTATGGCTACACCTTC. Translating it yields CASSSGSYGYTF. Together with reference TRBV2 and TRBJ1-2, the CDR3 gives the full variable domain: EPEVTQTPSHQVTQMGQEVILRCVPISNHLYFYWYRQILGQKVEFLVSFYNNEISEKSEIFDDQFSVERPDGSNFTLKIRSTKLEDSAMYFCASSSGSYGYTFGSGTRLTVV.

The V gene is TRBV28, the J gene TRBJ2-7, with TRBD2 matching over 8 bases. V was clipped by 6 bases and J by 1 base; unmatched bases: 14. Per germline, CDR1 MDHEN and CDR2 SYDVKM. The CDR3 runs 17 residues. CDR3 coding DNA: TGTGCCAGCAGAACCAGGGTAGCGGGGACGAGATCCTACGAGCAGTACTTC. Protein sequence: CASRTRVAGTRSYEQYF.

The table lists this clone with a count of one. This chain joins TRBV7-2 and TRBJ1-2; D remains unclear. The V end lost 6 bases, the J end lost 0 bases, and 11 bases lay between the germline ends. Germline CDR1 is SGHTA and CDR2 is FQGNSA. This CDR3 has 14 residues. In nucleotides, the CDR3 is TGTGCCAGCAGGCCATACTTAGCTAACTATGGCTACACCTTC. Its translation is CASRPYLANYGYTF.

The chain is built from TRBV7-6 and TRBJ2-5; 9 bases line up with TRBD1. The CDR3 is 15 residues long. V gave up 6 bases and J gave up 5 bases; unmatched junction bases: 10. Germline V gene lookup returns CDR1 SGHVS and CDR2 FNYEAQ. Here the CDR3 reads CASSPDRGLGETQYF. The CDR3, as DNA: TGTGCCAGCAGTCCTGACAGGGGGTTAGGGGAGACCCAGTACTTC.

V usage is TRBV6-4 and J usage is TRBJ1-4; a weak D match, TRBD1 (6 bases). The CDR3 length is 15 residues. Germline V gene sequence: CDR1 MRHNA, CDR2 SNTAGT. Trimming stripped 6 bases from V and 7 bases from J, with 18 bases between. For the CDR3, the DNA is TGTGCCAGCAGGGCCAACAGGGCCGAGGGTGAAAAACTGTTTTTT. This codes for CASRANRAEGEKLFF.

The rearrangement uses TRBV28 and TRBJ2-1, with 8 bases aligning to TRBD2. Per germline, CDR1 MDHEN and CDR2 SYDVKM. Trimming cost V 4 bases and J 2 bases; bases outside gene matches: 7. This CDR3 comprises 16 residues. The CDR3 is CASSSLAVVPYNEQFF. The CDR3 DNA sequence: TGTGCCAGCAGTTCACTAGCGGTAGTACCCTACAATGAGCAGTTCTTC.

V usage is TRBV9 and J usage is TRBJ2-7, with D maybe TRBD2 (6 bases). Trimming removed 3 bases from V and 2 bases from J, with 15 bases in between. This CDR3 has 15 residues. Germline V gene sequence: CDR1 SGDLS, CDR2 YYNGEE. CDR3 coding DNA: TGTGCCAGCAGCGAGTTTGGACTACCCGCCTACGAGCAGTACTTC. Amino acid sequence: CASSEFGLPAYEQYF.

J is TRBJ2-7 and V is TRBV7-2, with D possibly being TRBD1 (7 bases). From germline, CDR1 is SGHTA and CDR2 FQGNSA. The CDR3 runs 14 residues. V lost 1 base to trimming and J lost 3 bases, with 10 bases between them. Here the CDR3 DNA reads TGTGCCAGCAGCTTAGGCGGGACAGTCTACGAGCAGTACTTC. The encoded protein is CASSLGGTVYEQYF.

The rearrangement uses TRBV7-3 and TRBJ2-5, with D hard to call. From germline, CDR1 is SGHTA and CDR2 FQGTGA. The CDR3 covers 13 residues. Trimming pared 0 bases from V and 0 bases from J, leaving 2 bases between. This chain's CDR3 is CASSLTYQETQYF. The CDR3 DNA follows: TGTGCCAGCAGCTTAACCTACCAAGAGACCCAGTACTTC.